This TCR beta chain derives from a study of control samples from healthy donors and cancer patients. The method was immunoSEQ multiplex PCR; TCRdb's version includes in-frame clones alone and lacks a portion of them. Of over 200,000 clones in the sample, roughly 80% were seen once. This CDR3 has 16 amino acids. Germline assignment: CDR1 SGHTA and CDR2 FQGTGA. V lost 5 bases and J lost 1; bases outside the gene matches: 4. The source is a woman aged 60-70 years with lung cancer. What was sequenced was PBMCs. The rearrangement links TRBV7-3 to TRBJ2-2, with 10 bases that match TRBD1. CDR3 sequence (DNA): TGTGCCAGCAGCCCGGGACAGGGGAGGAACACCGGGGAGCTGTTTTTT. This gives the protein CASSPGQGRNTGELFF.